Listed below are T cell receptor beta chains from one sample, sequenced in a study of OX40 agonist ivuxolimab in advanced cancers. Sequencing used immunoSEQ multiplex PCR; TCRdb keeps in-frame clones, though not all of them. The table records some 21,000 clones, roughly 82% of them present only once. This sample comprised CD4+ or CD8+ T cells sorted from blood, obtained in a trial of the OX40 agonist ivuxolimab. The receptors here all came from an adult with an advanced solid tumor such as melanoma, head and neck, liver or kidney cancer. The CDR3 runs from the conserved cysteine through the conserved F or W. A D gene is named only where the DNA matches it firmly. Some rows have no size entry. The others give once, few or many, or a class for an expanded clone.

size,D,V,J,DNA,CDR3
-,-,TRBV6-5,TRBJ2-2,TGTGCCAGCAGTCCTCTCACCGGGGAGCTGTTTTTT,CASSPLTGELFF
-,TRBD2,TRBV15,TRBJ2-1,TGTGCCACCAGCAGAGATAAGGCTAGCGGGAGGAGCTCCTACAATGAGCAGTTCTTC,CATSRDKASGRSSYNEQFF
-,-,TRBV6-1,TRBJ2-7,TGTGCCACCCGGTTTATCCACGAGCAGTACTTC,CATRFIHEQYF
few,-,TRBV6-5,TRBJ2-1,TGTGCCAGCACCCTTGGGCAGGGGAGGTCCAATGAGCAGTTCTTC,CASTLGQGRSNEQFF
-,-,TRBV28,TRBJ1-1,TGTGCCAGCACTTTCAGGTCGATGAACACTGAAGCTTTCTTT,CASTFRSMNTEAFF
-,TRBD2,TRBV11-3,TRBJ2-1,TGTGCCAGCAGCCCGTTGGGACTAGGCTCCTACAATGAGCAGTTCTTC,CASSPLGLGSYNEQFF
-,TRBD2,TRBV11-2,TRBJ2-1,TGTGCCAGCAGCTTACCGAGACTAGCGGGAGACGATGAGCAGTTCTTC,CASSLPRLAGDDEQFF
-,-,TRBV6-5,TRBJ2-2,TGTGCCAGCAGTTACCAAAAGACAGGTTTGGGGGAGCTGTTTTTT,CASSYQKTGLGELFF
-,TRBD1,TRBV6-6,TRBJ2-1,TGTGCCAGCAGTTTCCCAAGGACAGGGTCCTATGAGCAGTTCTTC,CASSFPRTGSYEQFF
-,-,TRBV7-8,TRBJ2-5,TGTGCCAGCAGCTTCCAAGAGACCCAGTACTTC,CASSFQETQYF
-,TRBD2,TRBV4-1,TRBJ2-5,TGCGCCAGCAGCCAAGTTTCCGGCGGGAGGGCCGGGGAGACCCAGTACTTC,CASSQVSGGRAGETQYF
-,TRBD1,TRBV7-9,TRBJ2-2,TGTGCCAGCAGCGAAGACCGGGACAGGGTAAGTAGCGGGGAGCTGTTTTTT,CASSEDRDRVSSGELFF
-,TRBD1,TRBV6-1,TRBJ1-5,TGTGCCAGCAGTGAAGGGGACAGGGCCTTTCAGCCCCAGCATTTT,CASSEGDRAFQPQHF
-,TRBD2,TRBV28,TRBJ2-7,TGTGCCAGCAGTTACTTTAGCGGGGCTGACTACGAGCAGTACTTC,CASSYFSGADYEQYF
-,-,TRBV5-4,TRBJ1-4,TGTGCCAGCAGCACTGCAGGGGTAACTAATGAAAAACTGTTTTTT,CASSTAGVTNEKLFF
-,TRBD2,TRBV11-1,TRBJ2-3,TGTGCCAGCAGCCCTATAGCGGGAGCAGATACGCAGTATTTT,CASSPIAGADTQYF
-,-,TRBV6-1,TRBJ1-5,TGTGCCAGCAGTGAGGGAACACCATATAGCAATCAGCCCCAGCATTTT,CASSEGTPYSNQPQHF
-,-,TRBV5-6,TRBJ1-2,TGTGCCAGCAGCTTGGGTACAGCGCTTTCTACGTATGGCTACACCTTC,CASSLGTALSTYGYTF
-,-,TRBV28,TRBJ1-2,TGTGCCAGCAGTTTATCGGGGACTGCTGAAGGCTACACCTTC,CASSLSGTAEGYTF
once,TRBD1,TRBV6-5,TRBJ2-7,TGTGCCAGCAACCCGGGACAGGTCCCCTACGAGCAGTACTTC,CASNPGQVPYEQYF
-,TRBD1,TRBV7-9,TRBJ1-2,TGTGCCAGCACCCACACAGGGGGCCGAAACTATGGCTACACCTTC,CASTHTGGRNYGYTF
-,-,TRBV28,TRBJ1-2,TGTGCCAGCAGTTTTGGTGGGGATACATCATTTTATAACTATGGCTACACCTTC,CASSFGGDTSFYNYGYTF
once,-,TRBV11-2,TRBJ2-1,TGTGCCAGCAGCCGATCCAGAGCAGCCCCCGACAATGAGCAGTTCTTC,CASSRSRAAPDNEQFF
-,-,TRBV7-9,TRBJ2-7,TGTGCCAGCGGCTGGGACTCGGCCTACGAGCAGTACTTC,CASGWDSAYEQYF
-,-,TRBV5-1,TRBJ1-2,TGCGCCAGCAGCGCGGACCAGGGTTACTATGGCTACACCTTC,CASSADQGYYGYTF
-,-,TRBV2,TRBJ2-1,TGTGCCAGCAGTGAGGAAGAGCCCAGCTCCTACAATGAGCAGTTCTTC,CASSEEEPSSYNEQFF
-,-,TRBV28,TRBJ1-5,TGTGCCAGCAGGACAGGTTTTCGGCATCAGCCCCAGCATTTT,CASRTGFRHQPQHF
-,TRBD2,TRBV4-1,TRBJ2-7,TGCGCCAGCAGCCACGGGACTAGCGGGACCTACGAGCAGTACTTC,CASSHGTSGTYEQYF
few,TRBD1,TRBV6-5,TRBJ1-2,TGTGCCAGCAAGAGAACAGGGGAGGTCGATGGCTACACCTTC,CASKRTGEVDGYTF
-,-,TRBV14,TRBJ2-2,TGTGCCAGCAGCCAAGATGCCCGGACTGTGGCGAACACCGGGGAGCTGTTTTTT,CASSQDARTVANTGELFF
-,TRBD2,TRBV6-4,TRBJ2-1,TGTGCCAGCAGTCTAACCTCTAGCGGGATCCTTGCTGAGCAGTTCTTC,CASSLTSSGILAEQFF
medium-sized,TRBD2,TRBV4-2,TRBJ2-7,TGTGCCAGCAGCCAAGGCAGGGCGGGAGAATACGAGCAGTACTTC,CASSQGRAGEYEQYF
once,-,TRBV19,TRBJ1-3,TGTGCCAGTAGTATCAACGGGATCTCTGGAAACACCATATATTTT,CASSINGISGNTIYF
-,-,TRBV16,TRBJ1-1,TGTGCCAGCAGCCAACCGACCAGGGACACTGAAGCTTTCTTT,CASSQPTRDTEAFF
-,-,TRBV11-2,TRBJ1-1,TGTGCCAGCAGCTCGTTGGAGTACACTGAAGCTTTCTTT,CASSSLEYTEAFF
-,-,TRBV6-1,TRBJ2-5,TGTGCCAGCAGTGAAATCAGCCAAGAGACCCAGTACTTC,CASSEISQETQYF
-,-,TRBV5-1,TRBJ2-5,TGCGCCAGCAGCTTGGCAGGGGAGACCCAGTACTTC,CASSLAGETQYF
-,-,TRBV7-9,TRBJ1-2,TGTGCCAGCAGCTTATCCGTGACTCTAGGGGGCTACACCTTC,CASSLSVTLGGYTF
-,-,TRBV19,TRBJ2-5,TGTGCCAGTAGTGCGCAGGGCCCGCGGACCCAGTACTTC,CASSAQGPRTQYF
-,-,TRBV10-2,TRBJ2-5,TGCGCCAGCATGGACAGCACACAAGAGACCCAGTACTTC,CASMDSTQETQYF
few,-,TRBV6-1,TRBJ2-7,TGTGCCAGCAGTGAATCTGGGGGTACTTCCGACGAGCAGTACTTC,CASSESGGTSDEQYF
-,-,TRBV4-1,TRBJ2-7,TGCGCCAGCAGCCAAGGGGACTCTTTCTACGAGCAGTACTTC,CASSQGDSFYEQYF
-,-,TRBV10-3,TRBJ2-3,TGTGCCAGCGAGGAGGACGCCACAGATACGCAGTATTTT,CASEEDATDTQYF
-,-,TRBV7-9,TRBJ2-1,TGTGCCAGCAGCCCTACCCCCGGGCAGGGGTACAATGAGCAGTTCTTC,CASSPTPGQGYNEQFF
-,-,TRBV29-1,TRBJ1-1,TGCAGCGTTGAAGACCCGACCGTCTCAGTTTGGGAAGCTTTCTTT,CSVEDPTVSVWEAFF
-,-,TRBV28,TRBJ2-7,TGTGCCAGCAGTTTATTTTCCGGGAGCGGGTACGAGCAGTACTTC,CASSLFSGSGYEQYF
-,TRBD2,TRBV6-4,TRBJ2-3,TGTGCCAGCAGTGGTAGCGGGGGGACAGATACGCAGTATTTT,CASSGSGGTDTQYF
once,-,TRBV27,TRBJ2-7,TGTGCCAGCAGTTGGGGTGGCGAGCAGTACTTC,CASSWGGEQYF
-,-,TRBV7-3,TRBJ2-6,TGTGCCAGCAGCTTAGGGGTATCAGGGGCCAACGTCCTGACTTTC,CASSLGVSGANVLTF
-,TRBD2,TRBV28,TRBJ2-3,TGTGCCAGCAGTTTGGGGGGGGATACGCAGTATTTT,CASSLGGDTQYF
medium-sized,-,TRBV6-5,TRBJ1-1,TGTGCCAGCAGTTGGGGCGAGGGTGGTACTGAAGCTTTCTTT,CASSWGEGGTEAFF
-,-,TRBV7-9,TRBJ1-2,TGTGCCAGCAGCCGATATGACAGCGGCTATGGCTACACCTTC,CASSRYDSGYGYTF
-,-,TRBV5-6,TRBJ2-7,TGTGCCAGCAGCTTGGCAGGGTCCTACGAGCAGTACTTC,CASSLAGSYEQYF
-,-,TRBV27,TRBJ2-2,TGTGCCAGCAGTTTATCGGCGGGGTTGCCCGGGGAGCTGTTTTTT,CASSLSAGLPGELFF
-,-,TRBV11-1,TRBJ2-3,TGTGCCAGCAGCTTAAGGGCCGAGGGGCGAAGTACAGATACGCAGTATTTT,CASSLRAEGRSTDTQYF
-,-,TRBV10-3,TRBJ1-5,TGTGCCATCACCCTGGGGGATCAGCCCCAGCATTTT,CAITLGDQPQHF
-,TRBD1,TRBV5-1,TRBJ2-7,TGCGCCAGCAGCTTTTCCGGGACAGGCGACTACGAGCAGTACTTC,CASSFSGTGDYEQYF
-,TRBD1,TRBV25-1,TRBJ2-7,TGTGCCAGCAGCTTGGGACAGGGGAACGAGCAGTACTTC,CASSLGQGNEQYF
-,-,TRBV6-6,TRBJ2-1,TGTGCCAGCAGTTACGGTCAGGAGCAGTTCTTC,CASSYGQEQFF
once,TRBD1,TRBV13,TRBJ2-7,TGTGCCAGCAGCTTGGGACAGGGAGGGTACGAGCAGTACTTC,CASSLGQGGYEQYF